This TCR beta chain was sequenced in a study of blood T cell repertoires in COVID-19. This CDR3 has 15 amino acids. Germline CDR1 and CDR2: SEHNR and FQNEAQ (reference sequence). Concerning this clone itself: The junction and the germline gene differ at one end; a read error may be behind it.

Measured with immunoSEQ multiplex PCR; TCRdb has only the in-frame clones, and not every one. The sample shows about 220,000 clones, less than 90% of them seen only once. The sequence was collected from a woman aged 55-69 years who had recovered from COVID-19. The chain uses TRBV7-9 and TRBJ2-1, with TRBD2 matching over 7 bases. The sequenced sample was peripheral blood. The CDR3 DNA is TGTGCCAGCAGCTTAGGATCAGGAGCGGGGTACCGGCGGGTCTTC. As protein: CASSLGSGAGYRRVF.